This T cell receptor (beta chain) is drawn from a study of cytomegalovirus exposure and HLA in healthy donors. Germline-derived CDR1 and CDR2 are KGHSH and LQKENI. The V and J ends lost 3 bases and 2 bases respectively, with 14 bases between them. The CDR3 sequence is 16 residues long. PCR was performed using 60 Vbeta and 13 Jbeta primers. Repertoires were generated with immunoSEQ multiplex PCR, while TCRdb's copy carries only in-frame clones and drops some. The data contain 130,000 or so clones, roughly 87% of them seen just once; the ten biggest clones take up around 1.5%. With respect to this clone: The antigen remains unidentified.

Study-wide points: Earlier analysis yielded a pattern in which most TCR beta V segments were productive about 90% or about 30% of the time.

The sequencing sample was made of PBMCs. The V call is TRBV18, the J call TRBJ1-3; the D is unclear. The origin of this receptor is a woman under 30 in good health and CMV-seronegative. The CDR3 region has the DNA TGTGCCAGCTCACCCCCGGCCGGAGGAACTGGAAACACCATATATTTT. Translating gives CASSPPAGGTGNTIYF.